This record covers a single T cell receptor (beta chain). The antigen remains unidentified. On sorted subsets, replicate PCRs used roughly 220 ng DNA, or about 30,000 T cell genomes. Method: immunoSEQ multiplex PCR; TCRdb's copy keeps in-frame clones and lacks some. Among 650,000 to 800,000 clones, 90% to 95% were seen once, and the ten largest hold more than 20%. The data were obtained in a study of shared clonotypes between healthy human individuals. Whole-study results and caveats: Expectations were that clonotype sharing among donors would be affected by sequencing depth.

As defined, naive CD8 cells were CD45RO-negative and positively selected for CCR7, with terminally differentiated effector memory CD45RA+ cells excluded. Healthy and HIV-negative, the adult donors had no recent acute infections or vaccinations. Per the germline V gene, CDR1 is SQVTM and CDR2 is ANQGSEA. V gave up 5 bases and J gave up 3 bases; unmatched junction bases: 1. The CDR3 has 13 residues. The TCR comes from a man aged 25-45 years in good health. The sequenced material came from naive CD8+ T cells sorted from blood. The chain has TRBV29-1 and TRBJ2-1, with 10 bases that match TRBD2. The CDR3 reads CSVLAGDYNEQFF. CDR3 in DNA: TGCAGCGTTCTAGCGGGAGACTACAATGAGCAGTTCTTC.